This entry features one T cell receptor beta chain sequence. The antigen is unknown. The whole isolated RNA underwent reverse transcription, so sequencing captured expressed TCRB transcripts. Clones were sequenced by immunoSEQ multiplex PCR, and TCRdb holds only the in-frame ones, with some missing. The repertoire consists of approximately 150,000 clones, with 63% occurring once and the leading ten covering under 0.1%. The data were obtained in a study of beta chain features in type 1 diabetes. Broader study findings: Significant though moderate, a shortening of TCRB CDR3s appeared in all four CD4+ subsets of Type 1 diabetes patients.

CDR1 and CDR2 (germline): LNHDA, SQIVND (reference sequence). The ends lost 5 bases at V and 6 bases at J; junction bases unmatched: 8. The CDR3 is 15 residues long. This sequence was found in a man younger than 40 with type 1 diabetes. Sample: naive CD4+ T cells from blood. V and J are TRBV19 and TRBJ2-1, with 9 bases matching TRBD1. The chain's CDR3 is CASSPRQGVANEQFF. In DNA, the CDR3 is TGTGCCAGTAGTCCCAGACAGGGGGTCGCCAATGAGCAGTTCTTC.